These 5 T cell receptor beta chains share one sample of origin, sequenced in a study of shared T cell receptors in the human thymus. Assay used: immunoSEQ multiplex PCR; TCRdb lists only in-frame clones, some missing. This table has 500,000 to 850,000 clones, 80% to 90% appearing once. The data also belong to a second study, concerning human thymus T cells.

The sequenced sample consisted of thymocytes. The receptors come from a boy younger than two with a congenital heart defect.

The gene calls are TRBV15 and TRBJ1-5; TRBD1 is a possible D gene (6 bases). This CDR3 has 13 residues. The ends were cut back, 9 bases at V and 5 bases at J, with 14 bases in the middle. Germline values: CDR1 LNHNV, CDR2 YYDKDF (reference sequence). CDR3 region: CATPRGYDQPQHF. The CDR3 region has the DNA TGTGCCACACCGAGGGGGTACGATCAGCCCCAGCATTTT.

This chain links TRBV7-9 with TRBJ1-2; 9 nucleotides match TRBD1. Germline trimming cut 6 bases from V and 8 bases from J; bases unmatched to any gene: 16. The CDR3 is 16 residues long. The germline V gene encodes CDR1 SEHNR and CDR2 FQNEAQ (reference sequence). The chain's CDR3 is CASSFPGQGLSWGYTF. Here the CDR3 DNA reads TGTGCCAGCAGTTTTCCGGGACAGGGCTTGTCTTGGGGCTACACCTTC.

The chain is built from TRBV6-4 and TRBJ2-7, with D tentatively TRBD2 (6 bases). Germline assignment: CDR1 MRHNA and CDR2 SNTAGT. Deletions cut 5 bases from V and 3 bases from J, with 11 bases between. The CDR3 is made up of 13 amino acids. CDR3 in DNA: TGTGCCAGCAGTATGGACTACGGCTACGAGCAGTACTTC. This gives the protein CASSMDYGYEQYF.

CDR3 region: CASGPGLAGFEYF. The CDR3 coding sequence is TGTGCCAGCGGGCCGGGACTAGCGGGATTTGAGTACTTC. V usage is TRBV2 and J usage is TRBJ2-7; 13 bases match TRBD2. Germline trimming cut 8 bases from V and 11 bases from J; bases unmatched to any gene: 9. CDR3 length: 13 residues. Germline V lookup: CDR1 SNHLY, CDR2 FYNNEI.

The chain links TRBV27 to TRBJ2-7, with TRBD2 matching 10 bases. The germline gives CDR1 MNHEY, CDR2 SMNVEV (reference sequence). V gave up 4 bases and J gave up 3 bases; unmatched junction bases: 18. CDR3 size: 19 residues. The CDR3 sequence is CASSSDKGSPRLAGYEQYF. The CDR3 DNA follows: TGTGCCAGCAGTTCCGACAAGGGTTCCCCCCGACTAGCGGGCTACGAGCAGTACTTC.